This T cell receptor (beta chain) was obtained from a study of T cell changes during pregnancy in multiple sclerosis. Some clones are missing from TCRdb's copy, which holds only in-frame ones; the method was immunoSEQ multiplex PCR. The sample has tens of thousands of clones; 87% are singletons. This TCR was recovered from a female donor with multiple sclerosis, enrolled in a pregnancy study. The starting material was CD4+ T cells from peripheral blood mononuclear cells, obtained after pregnancy.

The CDR3, as DNA: TGTGCCAGCAGCTTGAAACGATCCAGTCGTGAAGCTTTCTTT. Protein: CASSLKRSSREAFF. The genes are TRBV7-3 and TRBJ1-1, with D unclear. CDR1 SGHTA and CDR2 FQGTGA come from the germline V gene. The V end lost 3 bases, the J end lost 7 bases, and 15 bases lay between the germline ends. The CDR3 covers 14 residues.